A selection of T cell receptor beta chains follows, all from one sample in a study of T cell responses to AZD1222 COVID-19 vaccine. Method: immunoSEQ multiplex PCR; TCRdb's copy keeps in-frame clones and lacks some. Counted here are some 120,000 clones, roughly 88% occurring once; the ten biggest clones make up 9.4%. This specimen consisted of peripheral blood, obtained on day 0 of AZD1222 vaccination. The source of these receptors is an adult in good health. Both conserved end residues are part of each CDR3. Fields, in order: J gene, clone size, V gene, D gene, CDR3 DNA, CDR3 protein. The D gene is left open where the match is weak. Clone size is shown for a subset of rows, as once, few, many or a class of expanded clone.

j_call: TRBJ2-3; clone_size: .; v_call: TRBV7-2; d_call: TRBD2; cdr3_nt: TGTGCCAGCAGCTTAGGGGCTAGCGGGAGGACGTCCAGCACAGATACGCAGTATTTT; cdr3_aa: CASSLGASGRTSSTDTQYF
j_call: TRBJ2-7; clone_size: few; v_call: TRBV5-4; d_call: TRBD2; cdr3_nt: TGTGCCAGCAGCTTGGGACTAGCATCCTACGAGCAGTACTTC; cdr3_aa: CASSLGLASYEQYF
j_call: TRBJ2-7; clone_size: .; v_call: TRBV6-5; d_call: .; cdr3_nt: TGTGCCAGCATGGACAGCACCTACGAGCAGTACTTC; cdr3_aa: CASMDSTYEQYF
j_call: TRBJ1-3; clone_size: few; v_call: TRBV30; d_call: .; cdr3_nt: TGTGCCTGGAGTGTAGGAAACACCATATATTTT; cdr3_aa: CAWSVGNTIYF
j_call: TRBJ1-1; clone_size: .; v_call: TRBV28; d_call: .; cdr3_nt: TGTGCCAGCAGTTCCCCCGGCCGAGAGGAGGCAGAAGCTTTCTTT; cdr3_aa: CASSSPGREEAEAFF
j_call: TRBJ2-6; clone_size: .; v_call: TRBV11-3; d_call: .; cdr3_nt: TGTGCCAGCAGCGAAGGGGGGGCCTCTGGGGCCAACGTCCTGACTTTC; cdr3_aa: CASSEGGASGANVLTF
j_call: TRBJ2-1; clone_size: .; v_call: TRBV27; d_call: TRBD1; cdr3_nt: TGTGCCAGCAGTTTTTCAACAGGGGGACAGTTCTTC; cdr3_aa: CASSFSTGGQFF
j_call: TRBJ1-1; clone_size: once; v_call: TRBV27; d_call: TRBD1; cdr3_nt: TGTGCCAGCAGTCCCAACAGGGGCCCAGAGAACACTGAAGCTTTCTTT; cdr3_aa: CASSPNRGPENTEAFF
j_call: TRBJ2-7; clone_size: few; v_call: TRBV27; d_call: .; cdr3_nt: TGTGCCAGCAGTTTAGGGGAGTTTTCCTACGAGCAGTACTTC; cdr3_aa: CASSLGEFSYEQYF
j_call: TRBJ2-2; clone_size: .; v_call: TRBV5-1; d_call: TRBD2; cdr3_nt: TGCGCCAGCAGCTTGAGCCTAGCGGGACTCACCGGGGAGCTGTTTTTT; cdr3_aa: CASSLSLAGLTGELFF
j_call: TRBJ1-2; clone_size: .; v_call: TRBV18; d_call: .; cdr3_nt: TGTGCCAGCTCACCACCCGGGGGTATCGACTATGGCTACACCTTC; cdr3_aa: CASSPPGGIDYGYTF
j_call: TRBJ2-3; clone_size: .; v_call: TRBV28; d_call: .; cdr3_nt: TGTGCCAGCCAGGCCCAGGGCAGGGATGCAGATACGCAGTATTTT; cdr3_aa: CASQAQGRDADTQYF
j_call: TRBJ2-7; clone_size: .; v_call: TRBV7-9; d_call: .; cdr3_nt: TGTGCCAGCAGCTTAGCAGTGACAGTGACCTACGAGCAGTACTTC; cdr3_aa: CASSLAVTVTYEQYF
j_call: TRBJ1-2; clone_size: .; v_call: TRBV5-1; d_call: .; cdr3_nt: TGCGCCAGCAGCTTGGAAGGGATAGTGGGCGGAGGCTACACCTTC; cdr3_aa: CASSLEGIVGGGYTF
j_call: TRBJ1-5; clone_size: once; v_call: TRBV19; d_call: .; cdr3_nt: TGTGCCAGTAGCCCCATGGGAGCTAGCAATCAGCCCCAGCATTTT; cdr3_aa: CASSPMGASNQPQHF
j_call: TRBJ2-1; clone_size: .; v_call: TRBV9; d_call: .; cdr3_nt: TGTGCCAGCAGCGTCGAAGAGGGCCTATCCTACAATGAGCAGTTCTTC; cdr3_aa: CASSVEEGLSYNEQFF
j_call: TRBJ1-2; clone_size: .; v_call: TRBV6-4; d_call: TRBD1; cdr3_nt: TGTGCCAGCACCTCTACAGGGGGCGGTGGCTACACCTTC; cdr3_aa: CASTSTGGGGYTF
j_call: TRBJ2-3; clone_size: .; v_call: TRBV12-5; d_call: .; cdr3_nt: TGTGCTAGTGGTTCCAACTCCGATACGCAGTATTTT; cdr3_aa: CASGSNSDTQYF
j_call: TRBJ2-1; clone_size: .; v_call: TRBV5-4; d_call: TRBD2; cdr3_nt: TGTGCCAGCAGCCAGGGCGGGAGGGGAGGAAATGAGCAGTTCTTC; cdr3_aa: CASSQGGRGGNEQFF
j_call: TRBJ1-6; clone_size: .; v_call: TRBV7-2; d_call: .; cdr3_nt: TGTGCCAGCAGCTTTAACGAAGTGAATTTTTCACCCCTCCACTTT; cdr3_aa: CASSFNEVNFSPLHF
j_call: TRBJ1-2; clone_size: .; v_call: TRBV30; d_call: .; cdr3_nt: TGTGCCTGGAGTGGATATGGGAAGGACTATGGCTACACCTTC; cdr3_aa: CAWSGYGKDYGYTF
j_call: TRBJ1-6; clone_size: few; v_call: TRBV12-3/TRBV12-4; d_call: TRBD1; cdr3_nt: TGTGCCAGCCGACAGGGGAATTCACCCCTCCACTTT; cdr3_aa: CASRQGNSPLHF
j_call: TRBJ2-1; clone_size: .; v_call: TRBV19; d_call: TRBD2; cdr3_nt: TGTGCCAGTAGGCCCGGGGGGGGGAATGAGCAGTTCTTC; cdr3_aa: CASRPGGGNEQFF
j_call: TRBJ2-1; clone_size: once; v_call: TRBV28; d_call: TRBD1; cdr3_nt: TGTGCCAGCACCATTACGCTCGGGACAGGGATGGCCAATGAGCAGTTCTTC; cdr3_aa: CASTITLGTGMANEQFF
j_call: TRBJ1-1; clone_size: .; v_call: TRBV6-6; d_call: .; cdr3_nt: TGTGCCAGCAGTCGAACTCCCGGGACGGTGAACACTGAAGCTTTCTTT; cdr3_aa: CASSRTPGTVNTEAFF
j_call: TRBJ1-6; clone_size: .; v_call: TRBV19; d_call: .; cdr3_nt: TGTGCCAGTAGTATTAGGGGATTAGGCTATAATTCACCCCTCCACTTT; cdr3_aa: CASSIRGLGYNSPLHF